These 25 T cell receptor beta chains were sequenced from one sample in a study of T cell changes during pregnancy in multiple sclerosis. Data came from immunoSEQ multiplex PCR; TCRdb stores just in-frame clones and leaves some out. The sample consists of 85,000 to 130,000 clones, approximately 94% of them appearing once. The sequencing used peripheral blood, collected before pregnancy. Every receptor here comes from a female donor with multiple sclerosis, enrolled in a pregnancy study.

J is TRBJ2-7 and V is TRBV30, with TRBD2 matching 7 bases. Trimming at V came to 4 bases and at J to 1 base, leaving 1 base not matched to a gene. Looked up from germline, CDR1 is GTSNPN and CDR2 is SVGIG (reference sequence). The CDR3 sequence is 12 residues long. The DNA for the CDR3 is TGTGCCTGGACTAGCGGTTCCTACGAGCAGTACTTC. Protein product: CAWTSGSYEQYF.

The CDR3 coding sequence is TGCAGCGTCCAGGGGGGACAGGGAGTATACGAGCAGTACTTC. This encodes CSVQGGQGVYEQYF. V and J are TRBV29-1 and TRBJ2-7, with 9 bases that match TRBD1. The ends lost 6 bases at V and 4 bases at J; junction bases unmatched: 10. This CDR3 contains 14 residues. Looked up from germline, CDR1 is SQVTM and CDR2 is ANQGSEA.

The chain uses TRBV7-2 and TRBJ2-1; D gene ambiguous. CDR1 and CDR2 from the germline V gene are SGHTA and FQGNSA. The ends were cut back, 1 base at V and 7 bases at J, with 8 bases in the middle. This CDR3 is built from 13 residues. CDR3 in amino acids: CASSLVAGNEQFF. The CDR3 nucleotides are TGTGCCAGCAGCTTAGTAGCTGGGAATGAGCAGTTCTTC.

The chain has TRBV27 and TRBJ1-4; D is possibly TRBD1 (5 bases). Germline-derived CDR1 and CDR2 are MNHEY and SMNVEV (reference sequence). This CDR3 contains 13 residues. Trimming pared 1 base from V and 7 bases from J, leaving 7 bases between. This CDR3 is CASSLFRGEKLFF. As DNA, the CDR3 is TGTGCCAGCAGTTTATTTAGGGGTGAAAAACTGTTTTTT.

The chain carries TRBV5-1 and TRBJ2-2, with D maybe TRBD1 (5 bases). Trimming took 1 base from V and 6 from J, leaving 19 bases between them. CDR1 SGHRS and CDR2 YFSETQ come from the germline V gene. The CDR3 has 17 residues. The CDR3 loop reads CASSLNFARAGAGELFF. CDR3 coding DNA: TGCGCCAGCAGCTTGAATTTCGCCAGGGCCGGCGCCGGGGAGCTGTTTTTT. Full variable domain (rest looked up from reference TRBV5-1 and TRBJ2-2): KAGVTQTPRYLIKTRGQQVTLSCSPISGHRSVSWYQQTPGQGLQFLFEYFSETQRNKGNFPGRFSGRQFSNSRSEMNVSTLELGDSALYLCASSLNFARAGAGELFFGEGSRLTVL.

This chain uses TRBV7-9 with TRBJ2-7; the D gene is possibly TRBD1 (6 bases). This CDR3 is 12 amino acids long. Per the germline V gene, CDR1 is SEHNR and CDR2 is FQNEAQ (reference sequence). Deletions cut 8 bases from V and 2 bases from J, with 10 bases between. The CDR3 nucleotides are TGTGCCAGCTGGGACAACACCTACGAGCAGTACTTC. As protein: CASWDNTYEQYF. Full variable domain (remainder filled in from reference TRBV7-9 and TRBJ2-7): DTGVSQNPRHKITKRGQNVTFRCDPISEHNRLYWYRQTLGQGPEFLTYFQNEAQLEKSRLLSDRFSAERPKGSFSTLEIQRTEQGDSAMYLCASWDNTYEQYFGPGTRLTVT.

The chain is built from TRBV2 and TRBJ1-1; TRBD1 is a possible D gene (5 bases). Germline V gives CDR1 SNHLY, CDR2 FYNNEI. This CDR3 has 15 amino acids. V was trimmed by 9 bases and J by 6 bases, leaving 23 bases between them. The chain's CDR3 is CARDRFGTGDSEAFF. The CDR3 DNA reads TGTGCCAGAGATCGTTTTGGGACGGGAGATTCTGAAGCTTTCTTT. Based on the CDR3 plus reference TRBV2 and TRBJ1-1, the full variable domain is EPEVTQTPSHQVTQMGQEVILRCVPISNHLYFYWYRQILGQKVEFLVSFYNNEISEKSEIFDDQFSVERPDGSNFTLKIRSTKLEDSAMYFCARDRFGTGDSEAFFGQGTRLTVV.

The chain joins TRBV6-1 to TRBJ1-2, with 9 bases identical to TRBD1. The CDR3 spans 14 residues. The J segment lost 2 bases and the V segment lost 6 bases, leaving 4 bases of the junction unmatched. CDR1 is MNHNS, CDR2 SASEGT, per germline. The CDR3 region has the DNA TGTGCCAGCAGAAGGACAGGGGCAAACTATGGCTACACCTTC. It is translated as CASRRTGANYGYTF.

This chain links TRBV6-6 with TRBJ2-5; D unresolved. V lost 6 bases to trimming and J lost 1 base, with 6 bases between them. CDR3 length: 12 residues. The germline V gene has CDR1 MNHNY and CDR2 SVGAGI (reference sequence). The CDR3 sequence: CASSHIQETQYF. The CDR3 coding sequence is TGTGCCAGCAGCCACATCCAAGAGACCCAGTACTTC.

The gene calls are TRBV27 and TRBJ2-7; TRBD1 matches at 7 bases. J was trimmed by 2 bases and V by 6 bases; bases with no gene match: 10. The CDR3 contains 15 residues. Germline CDR1 MNHEY, CDR2 SMNVEV (reference sequence). As DNA, the CDR3 is TGTGCCAGCAGCTACCAACGGGACAGAGCCTACGAGCAGTACTTC. The encoded protein is CASSYQRDRAYEQYF.

This chain joins TRBV5-4 and TRBJ1-1, with 8 nucleotides matching TRBD1. The CDR3 has 17 residues. V trimming: 1 base; J trimming: 2 bases; junction bases outside the gene matches: 10. The V gene's germline CDR1 is SGHNT and CDR2 YYREEE (reference sequence). The CDR3 coding sequence is TGTGCCAGCAGCTTGAGTCTCCTCAGGGGGCTTAACACTGAAGCTTTCTTT. It is translated as CASSLSLLRGLNTEAFF.

This clone was detected only once. The J gene is TRBJ1-5, the V gene TRBV5-6; 8 nucleotides line up with TRBD1. Germline CDR1 and CDR2: SGHDT and YYEEEE. Unmatched junction bases numbered 5, after V lost 4 bases and J lost 2 bases. The CDR3 is 15 residues long. The CDR3 reads CASSPGGFGNQPQHF. DNA of the CDR3: TGTGCCAGCAGCCCAGGGGGCTTTGGCAATCAGCCCCAGCATTTT.

V usage is TRBV5-1 and J usage is TRBJ2-1; 13 bases are shared with TRBD2. The CDR3 is made up of 15 amino acids. With 3 bases clipped from V and 7 bases from J, the junction kept 4 bases outside the gene matches. Germline V CDR1 and CDR2: SGHRS, YFSETQ. The CDR3 DNA reads as TGCGCCAGCAGCTCTAGACTAGCGGGAGGTAATGAGCAGTTCTTC. Protein sequence: CASSSRLAGGNEQFF.

The chain couples TRBV12-2 to TRBJ1-5; the DNA was not used to check the table's D call, TRBD1. TRBV12-2 is deemed a pseudogene. The CDR3 totals 16 residues. Written as DNA, the CDR3 is TGTGCAAGTCGTTTTCTCACAGGGGCCCGCAATCAGCCCCAGCATTTT. The encoded protein is CASRFLTGARNQPQHF.

The rearrangement joins TRBV27 to TRBJ1-1, with TRBD1 matching 8 bases. The V gene's germline CDR1 is MNHEY and CDR2 SMNVEV (reference sequence). The CDR3 consists of 13 residues. V shed 6 bases and J 5 bases; nucleotides not matched to a gene: 5. CDR3 sequence reads: CASRRQGRTEAFF. CDR3 coding DNA: TGTGCCAGCAGGAGACAGGGGAGAACTGAAGCTTTCTTT.

The rearrangement uses TRBV6-1 and TRBJ2-7, with 8 positions matching TRBD2. The CDR3 is made up of 15 amino acids. The germline V gene encodes CDR1 MNHNS and CDR2 SASEGT. V shed 2 bases, J shed 5 bases, and the junction held 8 bases outside the gene matches. CDR3 DNA sequence: TGTGCCAGCAGTGAATTGATCGGGGGGGTCAACGAGCAGTACTTC. Protein sequence: CASSELIGGVNEQYF.

This rearrangement joins TRBV6-4 to TRBJ2-3, with 8 nucleotides matching TRBD2. This CDR3 spans 14 amino acids. The J segment lost 0 bases and the V segment lost 4 bases, leaving 0 bases of the junction unmatched. Germline loops: CDR1 MRHNA, CDR2 SNTAGT. CDR3 sequence: CASSASGSTDTQYF. CDR3 sequence (DNA): TGTGCCAGCAGTGCTAGCGGGAGCACAGATACGCAGTATTTT.

The chain is built from TRBV7-2 and TRBJ1-5; 7 positions agree with TRBD1. Germline CDR1 SGHTA, CDR2 FQGNSA. The CDR3 loop spans 13 amino acids. With 6 bases clipped from V and 5 bases from J, the junction kept 4 bases outside the gene matches. The CDR3 DNA follows: TGTGCCAGCAGTTACAGGGGTCATCAGCCCCAGCATTTT. Its translation is CASSYRGHQPQHF.

The chain is built from TRBV5-1 and TRBJ2-1, with 10 bases lining up with TRBD2. J lost 8 bases, V lost 3 bases, and 11 bases had no gene match. The CDR3 is 16 residues long. Germline assignment: CDR1 SGHRS and CDR2 YFSETQ. The CDR3 sequence is CASSSGLLAGEHEQFF. In nucleotides, the CDR3 is TGCGCCAGCAGCTCGGGCCTTCTAGCGGGAGAACATGAGCAGTTCTTC.

The chain couples TRBV5-1 to TRBJ1-1, with D possibly matching TRBD1 (5 bases). Per the germline V gene, CDR1 is SGHRS and CDR2 is YFSETQ. V was cut by 3 bases and J by 3 bases, with 12 bases left in between. The length of the CDR3 is 14 residues. The CDR3 DNA reads TGCGCCAGCAGCTCCTCAGGGTCCCACACTGAAGCTTTCTTT. Encoded protein: CASSSSGSHTEAFF.

V and J are TRBV2 and TRBJ2-1, with TRBD1 matching 12 bases. The junction had 5 bases not matched to a gene; V was cut back by 8 bases and J by 9 bases. In germline, CDR1 is SNHLY, CDR2 FYNNEI. This CDR3 contains 13 residues. The CDR3 coding sequence is TGTGCCAGCGGGGGACAGGGGGCTGGTGAGCAGTTCTTC. It encodes CASGGQGAGEQFF.

The CDR3 DNA reads as TGTGCCAGCAGCCCGTCGACGGGGGGCCAAGAGACCCAGTACTTC. This gives the protein CASSPSTGGQETQYF. This sequence joins TRBV9 and TRBJ2-5; 7 bases fit TRBD2. The junction had 7 bases not matched to a gene; V was cut back by 4 bases and J by 1 base. CDR3 length: 15 residues. Germline values: CDR1 SGDLS, CDR2 YYNGEE.

The chain employs TRBV11-2 and TRBJ2-7, with TRBD1 as a possible D gene (5 bases). Germline lookup yields CDR1 SGHAT and CDR2 FQNNGV. The V and J ends lost 4 bases and 9 bases respectively, with 13 bases between them. The CDR3 is 12 residues long. In DNA form, the CDR3 reads TGTGCCAGCAGCTCAGAAGGGGCTGGGCAGTACTTC. Its protein product is CASSSEGAGQYF.

The chain carries TRBV7-2 and TRBJ2-1, with D perhaps matching TRBD2 (5 bases). Trimming shortened V by 2 bases and J by 12 bases, and 11 bases separated the two germline ends. This CDR3 is 12 amino acids long. The V gene's germline CDR1 is SGHTA and CDR2 FQGNSA. The CDR3 protein is CASSLRLQRQFF. Here the CDR3 DNA reads TGTGCCAGCAGCTTAAGACTACAACGGCAGTTCTTC.

J is TRBJ1-1 and V is TRBV6-5; 7 bases are shared with TRBD1. Trimming cost V 8 bases and J 2 bases; bases outside gene matches: 8. The CDR3 consists of 14 residues. Germline V gene lookup returns CDR1 MNHEY and CDR2 SVGAGI. The CDR3 reads CASRYRGRNTEAFF. For the CDR3, the DNA is TGTGCCAGCCGATACAGGGGTCGCAACACTGAAGCTTTCTTT.